This T cell receptor (beta chain) came from a study of T-cell memory formation after mild COVID-19. Study at large: TCR clusters were mostly confined to one donor each. The study, taken as a whole, reports: CD4+ contracting clones were mainly CM and EM; CD8+ ones, EMRA. Later expanders leaned CD4+, whereas clones that contracted between day 15 and 85 were balanced CD4/CD8.

TCRdb reprocessed the 5' RACE reads via MiXCR and lists one record per CDR3 protein. Found here are about 130,000 distinct CDR3 sequences, 15% to 20% of them singletons; the top ten hold about 5.2%. Concerning this clonotype: Its target is unknown.

The material sequenced was PBMCs or a T cell subset sorted from them (not recorded which). The receptor was derived from a man between 18 and 35 years old who had mild COVID-19 (a few samples of this study predate the infection). Cell type and time point are not known.

CDR3 nucleotides: TGTGCCAGCAGCAGGGACAGGGGTACAGAGACCCAGTACTTC. This encodes CASSRDRGTETQYF. The gene calls are TRBV5-4 and TRBJ2-5; 10 bases agree with TRBD1. The CDR3 totals 14 residues. Germline lookup yields CDR1 SGHNT and CDR2 YYREEE (reference sequence). Trimming took 4 bases from V and 4 from J; bases not matched to a gene: 4.